These T cell receptor beta chains were read from a single sample in a study of shared clonotypes between healthy human individuals. Clones were read by immunoSEQ multiplex PCR, and TCRdb kept only the in-frame ones, dropping some. The sample holds around 2.1 million clones, about 93% seen once. The sample consisted of naive CD8+ T cells from PBMCs. The receptors were sampled from a man aged 18 to 29 in good health. Some clones in this sample may be carry-over from other donors' samples. The CDR3 runs from the conserved cysteine through the conserved F or W. Fields, in order: clone size, J gene, D gene, V gene, CDR3 protein, CDR3 DNA. The D gene is left open where the match is weak. Clone size appears in some rows only: once, few, many, or a class for an expanded clone.

clone_size: -; j_call: TRBJ1-1; d_call: -; v_call: TRBV19; cdr3_aa: CASSIVSGSTEAFF; cdr3_nt: TGTGCCAGTAGTATAGTATCCGGGTCCACTGAAGCTTTCTTT
clone_size: -; j_call: TRBJ2-7; d_call: -; v_call: TRBV15; cdr3_aa: CATSRDGGREQYF; cdr3_nt: TGTGCCACCAGCAGAGATGGGGGCCGCGAGCAGTACTTC
clone_size: -; j_call: TRBJ1-1; d_call: -; v_call: TRBV25-1; cdr3_aa: CASSEVDTEAFF; cdr3_nt: TGTGCCAGCAGTGAGGTGGACACTGAAGCTTTCTTT
clone_size: -; j_call: TRBJ2-3; d_call: -; v_call: TRBV7-6; cdr3_aa: CASSLGQGGGTDTQYF; cdr3_nt: TGTGCCAGCAGCTTAGGACAGGGAGGGGGCACAGATACGCAGTATTTT
clone_size: -; j_call: TRBJ1-1; d_call: -; v_call: TRBV27; cdr3_aa: CASSFTKIAGVNTEAFF; cdr3_nt: TGTGCCAGCAGTTTCACAAAGATCGCAGGGGTAAACACTGAAGCTTTCTTT
clone_size: -; j_call: TRBJ2-1; d_call: TRBD2; v_call: TRBV5-1; cdr3_aa: CASSLGLAGSYNEQFF; cdr3_nt: TGCGCCAGCAGCCTGGGACTAGCGGGATCCTACAATGAGCAGTTCTTC
clone_size: -; j_call: TRBJ2-7; d_call: -; v_call: TRBV2; cdr3_aa: CASSTLPGQSYEQYF; cdr3_nt: TGTGCCAGCAGTACTCTACCGGGCCAATCCTACGAGCAGTACTTC
clone_size: -; j_call: TRBJ2-2; d_call: -; v_call: TRBV28; cdr3_aa: CASKILGTGELFF; cdr3_nt: TGTGCCAGCAAGATTCTCGGCACCGGGGAGCTGTTTTTT
clone_size: -; j_call: TRBJ1-1; d_call: TRBD1; v_call: TRBV27; cdr3_aa: CASSRQGGDTEAFF; cdr3_nt: TGTGCCAGCAGTCGACAGGGGGGGGACACTGAAGCTTTCTTT
clone_size: -; j_call: TRBJ2-7; d_call: -; v_call: TRBV6-4; cdr3_aa: CASSTTNGAAYEQYF; cdr3_nt: TGTGCCAGCAGCACGACAAATGGGGCAGCCTACGAGCAGTACTTC
clone_size: -; j_call: TRBJ2-1; d_call: -; v_call: TRBV28; cdr3_aa: CAVGKRLSSYNEQFF; cdr3_nt: TGTGCCGTAGGAAAGCGGTTGAGCTCCTACAATGAGCAGTTCTTC
clone_size: -; j_call: TRBJ2-7; d_call: TRBD1; v_call: TRBV27; cdr3_aa: CASSLWTGGAEQYF; cdr3_nt: TGTGCCAGCAGTCTTTGGACAGGGGGCGCGGAGCAGTACTTC
clone_size: -; j_call: TRBJ2-1; d_call: -; v_call: TRBV6-5; cdr3_aa: CASSYSPSSYNEQFF; cdr3_nt: TGTGCCAGCAGTTACTCGCCGAGCTCCTACAATGAGCAGTTCTTC
clone_size: -; j_call: TRBJ2-1; d_call: TRBD1; v_call: TRBV15; cdr3_aa: CATSGEIGQGGHEQFF; cdr3_nt: TGTGCCACCAGCGGAGAGATTGGACAGGGCGGCCATGAGCAGTTCTTC
clone_size: -; j_call: TRBJ1-3; d_call: -; v_call: TRBV28; cdr3_aa: CASSPPAGLGNTIYF; cdr3_nt: TGTGCCAGCAGTCCACCCGCGGGACTTGGAAACACCATATATTTT
clone_size: -; j_call: TRBJ2-1; d_call: TRBD2; v_call: TRBV5-4; cdr3_aa: CASSLGLAGGSYNEQFF; cdr3_nt: TGTGCCAGCAGCTTAGGACTAGCGGGAGGCTCCTACAATGAGCAGTTCTTC
clone_size: once; j_call: TRBJ2-3; d_call: TRBD2; v_call: TRBV4-3; cdr3_aa: CASSQDPVAGVSTDTQYF; cdr3_nt: TGCGCCAGCAGCCAAGATCCGGTAGCGGGAGTATCAACAGATACGCAGTATTTT
clone_size: -; j_call: TRBJ2-7; d_call: TRBD2; v_call: TRBV19; cdr3_aa: CASNQRGAYEQYF; cdr3_nt: TGTGCCAGTAATCAGCGGGGGGCCTACGAGCAGTACTTC
clone_size: -; j_call: TRBJ2-1; d_call: -; v_call: TRBV11-3; cdr3_aa: CASSPTGRVNSYNEQFF; cdr3_nt: TGTGCCAGCAGCCCCACAGGTCGGGTGAATTCCTACAATGAGCAGTTCTTC
clone_size: -; j_call: TRBJ1-1; d_call: TRBD1; v_call: TRBV27; cdr3_aa: CASTQGGWTEAFF; cdr3_nt: TGTGCCAGCACCCAGGGGGGGTGGACTGAAGCTTTCTTT
clone_size: -; j_call: TRBJ2-7; d_call: TRBD1; v_call: TRBV5-6; cdr3_aa: CASSFAGTGGVKVEQYF; cdr3_nt: TGTGCCAGCAGCTTCGCCGGGACAGGGGGCGTAAAAGTCGAGCAGTACTTC
clone_size: -; j_call: TRBJ2-1; d_call: -; v_call: TRBV27; cdr3_aa: CASAPGPYNEQFF; cdr3_nt: TGTGCCAGCGCTCCGGGGCCCTACAATGAGCAGTTCTTC
clone_size: -; j_call: TRBJ1-1; d_call: -; v_call: TRBV4-1; cdr3_aa: CASSQDGEGSNTEAFF; cdr3_nt: TGCGCCAGCAGCCAAGATGGGGAAGGGTCGAACACTGAAGCTTTCTTT
clone_size: -; j_call: TRBJ2-7; d_call: -; v_call: TRBV6-5; cdr3_aa: CASSYSTGLSSYEQYF; cdr3_nt: TGTGCCAGCAGTTACTCGACCGGGCTAAGCTCCTACGAGCAGTACTTC
clone_size: -; j_call: TRBJ1-1; d_call: -; v_call: TRBV6-5; cdr3_aa: CASSTSFGGSEAFF; cdr3_nt: TGTGCCAGCAGTACCAGCTTTGGTGGCTCTGAAGCTTTCTTT
clone_size: -; j_call: TRBJ2-1; d_call: TRBD1; v_call: TRBV6-4; cdr3_aa: CASSQRDSIYNEQFF; cdr3_nt: TGTGCCAGCAGTCAGAGGGACAGCATATACAATGAGCAGTTCTTC
clone_size: -; j_call: TRBJ2-5; d_call: TRBD1; v_call: TRBV7-9; cdr3_aa: CASSQDRGRETQYF; cdr3_nt: TGTGCCAGCAGCCAAGACAGGGGGAGAGAGACCCAGTACTTC
clone_size: -; j_call: TRBJ2-7; d_call: TRBD2; v_call: TRBV4-2; cdr3_aa: CASSQETSGSYEQYF; cdr3_nt: TGTGCCAGCAGCCAAGAGACTAGCGGGTCGTACGAGCAGTACTTC
clone_size: -; j_call: TRBJ2-2; d_call: TRBD1; v_call: TRBV29-1; cdr3_aa: CSAQGAGELFF; cdr3_nt: TGCAGCGCCCAGGGGGCCGGGGAGCTGTTTTTT